The entry below gives a single T cell receptor beta chain sequence along with its context. This entry belongs to a study of long-term antiretroviral therapy in people with HIV. immunoSEQ v3.0 was run at survey level. Sequencing was directed toward 40,000-50,000 T-cell genomes in each sample. Generated by immunoSEQ multiplex PCR, the TCRdb table keeps only in-frame clones and is missing some. This table holds some 22,000 clones, roughly four fifths found once. Trimming took 4 bases from V and 5 from J, leaving 11 bases between them. Germline V gene sequence: CDR1 SGHTA, CDR2 FQGTGA. The CDR3 has 13 residues. All participants with HIV were treated in the United States. Specimens retained about 1-11 million cryopreserved PBMC preceding DNA extraction.

Sequencing used unsorted PBMCs, obtained 0.4 years after starting antiretroviral therapy. The receptor's source is a man between 50 and 59 years old with HIV. The chain uses TRBV7-3 and TRBJ1-1, with D tentatively TRBD1 (6 bases). As DNA, the CDR3 is TGTGCCAGCAGCTCTCCCGGACAGACTGAAGCTTTCTTT. Its protein is CASSSPGQTEAFF.